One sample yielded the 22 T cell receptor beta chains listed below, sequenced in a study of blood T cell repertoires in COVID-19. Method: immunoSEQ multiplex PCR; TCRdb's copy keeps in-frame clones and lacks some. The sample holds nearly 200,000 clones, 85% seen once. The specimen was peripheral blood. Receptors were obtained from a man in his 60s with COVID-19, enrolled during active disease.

The DNA for the CDR3 is TGTGCCAGCAGACGAGGGAGAGGATCACCCCTCCACTTT. Translating gives CASRRGRGSPLHF. This chain links TRBV28 with TRBJ1-6; D call uncertain. CDR3 size: 13 residues. The V and J ends lost 6 bases and 10 bases respectively, with 13 bases between them. Germline lookup yields CDR1 MDHEN and CDR2 SYDVKM.

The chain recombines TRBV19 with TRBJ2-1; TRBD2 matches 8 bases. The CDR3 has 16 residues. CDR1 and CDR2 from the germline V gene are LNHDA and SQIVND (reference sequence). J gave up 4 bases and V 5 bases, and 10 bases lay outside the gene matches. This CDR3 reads CASSPHGSGSYNEQFF. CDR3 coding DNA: TGTGCCAGTAGTCCCCACGGGAGCGGGAGTTACAATGAGCAGTTCTTC.

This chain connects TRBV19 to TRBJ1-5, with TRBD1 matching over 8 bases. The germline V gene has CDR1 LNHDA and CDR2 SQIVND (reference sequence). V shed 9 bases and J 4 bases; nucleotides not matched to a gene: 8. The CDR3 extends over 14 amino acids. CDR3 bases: TGTGCCAGCCTGGACAGGGCCGAGAATCAGCCCCAGCATTTT. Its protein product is CASLDRAENQPQHF. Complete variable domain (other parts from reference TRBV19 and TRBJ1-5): DGGITQSPKYLFRKEGQNVTLSCEQNLNHDAMYWYRQDPGQGLRLIYYSQIVNDFQKGDIAEGYSVSREKKESFPLTVTSAQKNPTAFYLCASLDRAENQPQHFGDGTRLSIL.

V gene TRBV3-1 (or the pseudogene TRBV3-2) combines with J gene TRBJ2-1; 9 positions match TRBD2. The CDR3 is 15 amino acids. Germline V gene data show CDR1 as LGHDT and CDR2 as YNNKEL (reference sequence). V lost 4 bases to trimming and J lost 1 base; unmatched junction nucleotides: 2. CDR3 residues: CASSLAGASYNEQFF. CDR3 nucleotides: TGTGCCAGCAGCCTAGCGGGAGCTTCCTACAATGAGCAGTTCTTC.

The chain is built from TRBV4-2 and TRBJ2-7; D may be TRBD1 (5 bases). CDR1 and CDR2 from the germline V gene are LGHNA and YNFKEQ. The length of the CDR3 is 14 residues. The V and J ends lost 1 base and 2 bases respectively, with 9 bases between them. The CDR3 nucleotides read TGTGCCAGCAGCCAAGGGGGCGTAGCCTACGAGCAGTACTTC. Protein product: CASSQGGVAYEQYF.

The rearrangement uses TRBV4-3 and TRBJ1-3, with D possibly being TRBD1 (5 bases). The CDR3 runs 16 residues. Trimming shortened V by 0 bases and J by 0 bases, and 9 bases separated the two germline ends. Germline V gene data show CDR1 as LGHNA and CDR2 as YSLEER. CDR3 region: CASSQEGEGSGNTIYF. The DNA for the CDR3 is TGCGCCAGCAGCCAAGAGGGGGAGGGCTCTGGAAACACCATATATTTT.

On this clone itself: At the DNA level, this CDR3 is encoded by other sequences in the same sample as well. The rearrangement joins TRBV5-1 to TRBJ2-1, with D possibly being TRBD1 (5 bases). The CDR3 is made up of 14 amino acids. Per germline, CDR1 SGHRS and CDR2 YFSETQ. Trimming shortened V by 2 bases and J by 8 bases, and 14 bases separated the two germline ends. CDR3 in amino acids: CASSLGQGRDEQFF. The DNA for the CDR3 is TGCGCCAGCAGCTTAGGTCAGGGCAGGGATGAGCAGTTCTTC.

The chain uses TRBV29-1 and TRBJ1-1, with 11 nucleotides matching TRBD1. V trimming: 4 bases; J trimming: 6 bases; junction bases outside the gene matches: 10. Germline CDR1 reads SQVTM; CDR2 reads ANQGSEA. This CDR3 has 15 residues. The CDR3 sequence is CSVGPGQGEKSEAFF. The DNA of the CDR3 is TGCAGCGTTGGACCGGGACAGGGGGAAAAGTCTGAAGCTTTCTTT.

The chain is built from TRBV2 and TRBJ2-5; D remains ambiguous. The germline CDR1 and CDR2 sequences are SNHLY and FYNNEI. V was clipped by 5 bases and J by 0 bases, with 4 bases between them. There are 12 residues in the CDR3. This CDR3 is CASSQYQETQYF. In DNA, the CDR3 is TGTGCCAGCAGTCAGTACCAAGAGACCCAGTACTTC.

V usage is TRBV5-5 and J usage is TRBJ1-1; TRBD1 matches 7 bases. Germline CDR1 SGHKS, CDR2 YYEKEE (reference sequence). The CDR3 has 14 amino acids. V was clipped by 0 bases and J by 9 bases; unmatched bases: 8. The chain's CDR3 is CASSLATQGVQAFF. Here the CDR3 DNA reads TGTGCCAGCAGCTTGGCAACGCAGGGGGTTCAAGCTTTCTTT. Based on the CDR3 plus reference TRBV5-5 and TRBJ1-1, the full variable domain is DAGVTQSPTHLIKTRGQQVTLRCSPISGHKSVSWYQQVLGQGPQFIFQYYEKEERGRGNFPDRFSARQFPNYSSELNVNALLLGDSALYLCASSLATQGVQAFFGQGTRLTVV.

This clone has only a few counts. The CDR3 protein is CSVAEGRNTEAFF. DNA of the CDR3: TGCAGCGTGGCTGAGGGCAGGAACACTGAAGCTTTCTTT. V and J are TRBV29-1 and TRBJ1-1; D gene ambiguous. Trimming stripped 6 bases from V and 1 base from J, with 12 bases between. CDR3 size: 13 residues. Germline V lookup: CDR1 SQVTM, CDR2 ANQGSEA.

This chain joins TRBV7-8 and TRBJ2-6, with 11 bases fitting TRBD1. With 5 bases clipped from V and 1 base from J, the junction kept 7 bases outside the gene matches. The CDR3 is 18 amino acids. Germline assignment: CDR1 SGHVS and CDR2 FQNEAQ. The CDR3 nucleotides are TGTGCCAGCAGCAGAGGACAGGGGGCTCCGTCTGGGGCCAACGTCCTGACTTTC. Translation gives CASSRGQGAPSGANVLTF.

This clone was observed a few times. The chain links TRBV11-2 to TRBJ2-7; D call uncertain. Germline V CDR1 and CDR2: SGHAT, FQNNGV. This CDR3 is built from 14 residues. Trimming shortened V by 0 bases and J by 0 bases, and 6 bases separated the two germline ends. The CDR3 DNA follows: TGTGCCAGCAGCTTAGAGGCTTACTCCTACGAGCAGTACTTC. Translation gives CASSLEAYSYEQYF.

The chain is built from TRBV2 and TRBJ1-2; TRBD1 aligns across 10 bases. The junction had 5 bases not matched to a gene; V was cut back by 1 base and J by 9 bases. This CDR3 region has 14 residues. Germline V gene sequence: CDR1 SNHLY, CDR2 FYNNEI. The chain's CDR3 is CASSEGTGGQRYTF. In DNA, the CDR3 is TGTGCCAGCAGTGAAGGGACAGGGGGGCAACGCTACACCTTC. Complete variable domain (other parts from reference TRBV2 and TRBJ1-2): EPEVTQTPSHQVTQMGQEVILRCVPISNHLYFYWYRQILGQKVEFLVSFYNNEISEKSEIFDDQFSVERPDGSNFTLKIRSTKLEDSAMYFCASSEGTGGQRYTFGSGTRLTVV.

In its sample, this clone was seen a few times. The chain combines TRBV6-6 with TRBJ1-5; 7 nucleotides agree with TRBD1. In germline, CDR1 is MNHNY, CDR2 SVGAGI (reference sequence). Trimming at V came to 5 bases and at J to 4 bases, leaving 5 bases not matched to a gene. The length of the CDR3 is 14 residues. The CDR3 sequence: CASSHGTVNQPQHF. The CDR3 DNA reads TGTGCCAGCAGTCACGGGACAGTTAATCAGCCCCAGCATTTT.

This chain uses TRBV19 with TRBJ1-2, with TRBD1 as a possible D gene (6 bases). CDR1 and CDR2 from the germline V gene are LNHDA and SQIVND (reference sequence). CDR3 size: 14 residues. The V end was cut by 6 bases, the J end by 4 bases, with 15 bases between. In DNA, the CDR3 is TGTGCCAGTAGCCTCGAGGGGGGGAGCTATGGCTACACCTTC. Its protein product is CASSLEGGSYGYTF.

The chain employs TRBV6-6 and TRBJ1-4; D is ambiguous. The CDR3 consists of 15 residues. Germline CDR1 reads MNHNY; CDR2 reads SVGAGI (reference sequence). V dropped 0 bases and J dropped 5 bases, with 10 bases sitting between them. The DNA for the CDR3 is TGTGCCAGCAGTTACTCAGCGGGAGGCAATGAAAAACTGTTTTTT. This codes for CASSYSAGGNEKLFF.

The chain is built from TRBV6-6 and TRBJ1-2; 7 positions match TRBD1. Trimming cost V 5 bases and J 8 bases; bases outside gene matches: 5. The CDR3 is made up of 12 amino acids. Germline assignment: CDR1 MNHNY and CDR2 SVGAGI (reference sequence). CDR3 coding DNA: TGTGCCAGCAGTAACAGGGGTGGCGGCTACACCTTC. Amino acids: CASSNRGGGYTF.

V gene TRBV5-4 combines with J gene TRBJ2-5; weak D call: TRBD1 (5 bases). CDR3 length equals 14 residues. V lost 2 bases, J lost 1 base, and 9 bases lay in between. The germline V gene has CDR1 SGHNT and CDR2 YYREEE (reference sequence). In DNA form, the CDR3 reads TGTGCCAGCAGCTTTACTGGGGCCCAAGAGACCCAGTACTTC. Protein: CASSFTGAQETQYF.

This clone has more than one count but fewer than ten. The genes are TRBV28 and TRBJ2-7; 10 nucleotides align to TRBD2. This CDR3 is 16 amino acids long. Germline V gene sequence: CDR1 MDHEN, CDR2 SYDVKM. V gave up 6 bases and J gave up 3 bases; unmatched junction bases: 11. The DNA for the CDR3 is TGTGCCAGCAGCCCCCCGTCCCTAGCGGGAGACTACGAGCAGTACTTC. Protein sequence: CASSPPSLAGDYEQYF.

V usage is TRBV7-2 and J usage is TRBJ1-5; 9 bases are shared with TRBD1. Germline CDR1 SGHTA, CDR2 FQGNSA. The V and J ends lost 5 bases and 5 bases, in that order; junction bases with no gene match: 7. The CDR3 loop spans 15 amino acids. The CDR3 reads CASSAKTGGYQPQHF. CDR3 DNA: TGTGCCAGCAGCGCTAAGACAGGGGGATATCAGCCCCAGCATTTT.

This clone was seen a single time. This CDR3 reads CASSWGRPGSTDTQYF. The DNA of the CDR3 is TGTGCCAGCAGTTGGGGCCGGCCAGGGAGCACAGATACGCAGTATTTT. V is TRBV27 and J is TRBJ2-3; tentatively, D is TRBD1 (5 bases). The CDR3 is 16 amino acids. V gave up 4 bases and J gave up 0 bases, with 14 bases separating them. CDR1 is MNHEY and CDR2 is SMNVEV in the germline V gene (reference sequence).